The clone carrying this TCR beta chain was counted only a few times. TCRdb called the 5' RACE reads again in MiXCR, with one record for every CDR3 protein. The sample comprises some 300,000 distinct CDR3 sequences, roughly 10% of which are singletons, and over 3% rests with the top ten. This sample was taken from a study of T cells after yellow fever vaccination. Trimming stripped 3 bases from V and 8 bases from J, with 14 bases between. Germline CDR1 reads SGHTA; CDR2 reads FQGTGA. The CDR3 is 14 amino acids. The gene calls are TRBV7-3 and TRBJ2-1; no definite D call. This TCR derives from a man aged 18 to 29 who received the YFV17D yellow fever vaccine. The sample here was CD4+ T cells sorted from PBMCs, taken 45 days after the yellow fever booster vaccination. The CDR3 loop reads CASSLYSTAYEQFF. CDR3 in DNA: TGTGCCAGCAGCTTGTACTCTACCGCGTATGAGCAGTTCTTC.